The T cell receptor (beta chain) under discussion was sequenced for a study of blood T cell repertoires in COVID-19. The data were produced by immunoSEQ multiplex PCR, yet TCRdb's version contains in-frame clones alone and is incomplete. The sample has around 250,000 clones, about 89% seen once. This CDR3 region has 16 residues. Looked up from germline, CDR1 is LNHDA and CDR2 is SQIVND (reference sequence). V dropped 5 bases and J dropped 1; count of bases not matched to a gene: 8. The J gene is TRBJ2-7, the V gene TRBV19, with 10 bases fitting TRBD2. The sample was peripheral blood. The sequence came from a woman between 35 and 50 years old who had recovered from COVID-19. DNA of the CDR3: TGTGCCAGTAGTTATGAAGCGGGAGGGCCATCCTACGAGCAGTACTTC. Its protein product is CASSYEAGGPSYEQYF. The variable domain in full, completed from reference TRBV19 and TRBJ2-7, reads DGGITQSPKYLFRKEGQNVTLSCEQNLNHDAMYWYRQDPGQGLRLIYYSQIVNDFQKGDIAEGYSVSREKKESFPLTVTSAQKNPTAFYLCASSYEAGGPSYEQYFGPGTRLTVT.